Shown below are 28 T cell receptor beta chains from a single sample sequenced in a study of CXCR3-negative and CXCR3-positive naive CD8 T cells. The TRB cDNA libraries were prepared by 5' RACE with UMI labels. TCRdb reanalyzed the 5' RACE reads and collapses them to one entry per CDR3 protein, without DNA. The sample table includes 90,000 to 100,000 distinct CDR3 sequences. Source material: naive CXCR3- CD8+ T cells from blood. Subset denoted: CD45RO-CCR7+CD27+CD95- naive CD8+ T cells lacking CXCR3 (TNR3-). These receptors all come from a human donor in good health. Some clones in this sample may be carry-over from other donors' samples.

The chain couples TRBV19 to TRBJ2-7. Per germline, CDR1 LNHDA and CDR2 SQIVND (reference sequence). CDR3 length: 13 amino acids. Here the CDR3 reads CASSIGFSYEQYF.

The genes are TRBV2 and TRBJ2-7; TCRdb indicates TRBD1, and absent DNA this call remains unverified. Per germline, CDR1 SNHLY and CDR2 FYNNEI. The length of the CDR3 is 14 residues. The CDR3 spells CASSMMDRFDEQYF.

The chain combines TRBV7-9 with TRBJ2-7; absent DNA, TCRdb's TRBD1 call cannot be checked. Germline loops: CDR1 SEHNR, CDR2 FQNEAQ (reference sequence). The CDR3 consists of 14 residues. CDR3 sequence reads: CASSLAGGDYEQYF. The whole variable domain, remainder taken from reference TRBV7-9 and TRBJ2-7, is DTGVSQNPRHKITKRGQNVTFRCDPISEHNRLYWYRQTLGQGPEFLTYFQNEAQLEKSRLLSDRFSAERPKGSFSTLEIQRTEQGDSAMYLCASSLAGGDYEQYFGPGTRLTVT.

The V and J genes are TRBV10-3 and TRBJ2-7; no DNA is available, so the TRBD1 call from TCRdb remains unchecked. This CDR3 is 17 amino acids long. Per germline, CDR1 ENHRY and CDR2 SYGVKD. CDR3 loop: CAISEGVGGGDPYEQYF.

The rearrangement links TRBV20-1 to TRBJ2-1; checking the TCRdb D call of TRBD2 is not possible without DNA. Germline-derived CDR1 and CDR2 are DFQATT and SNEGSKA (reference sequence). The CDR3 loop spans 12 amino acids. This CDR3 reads CSASSPPNEQFF.

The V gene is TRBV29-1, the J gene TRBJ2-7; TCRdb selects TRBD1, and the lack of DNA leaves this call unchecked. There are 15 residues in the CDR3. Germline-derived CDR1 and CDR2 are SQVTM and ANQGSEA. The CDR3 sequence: CSVEEWGTGSYEQYF.

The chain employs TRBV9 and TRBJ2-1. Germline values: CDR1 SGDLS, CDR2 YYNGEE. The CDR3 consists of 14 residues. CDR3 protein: CASSVVRTSNEQFF.

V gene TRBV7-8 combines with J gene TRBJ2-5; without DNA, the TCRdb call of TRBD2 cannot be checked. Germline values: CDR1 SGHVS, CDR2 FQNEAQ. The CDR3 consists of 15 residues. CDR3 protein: CASSLIVGQKETQYF. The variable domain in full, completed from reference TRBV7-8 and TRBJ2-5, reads GAGVSQSPRYKVAKRGQDVALRCDPISGHVSLFWYQQALGQGPEFLTYFQNEAQLDKSGLPSDRFFAERPEGSVSTLKIQRTQQEDSAVYLCASSLIVGQKETQYFGPGTRLLVL.

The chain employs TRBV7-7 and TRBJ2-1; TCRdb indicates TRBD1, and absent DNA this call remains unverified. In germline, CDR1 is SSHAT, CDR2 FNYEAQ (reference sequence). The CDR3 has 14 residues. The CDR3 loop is CASSPGEGYNEQFF. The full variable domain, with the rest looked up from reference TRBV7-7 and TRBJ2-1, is GAGVSQSPRYKVTKRGQDVTLRCDPISSHATLYWYQQALGQGPEFLTYFNYEAQPDKSGLPSDRFSAERPEGSISTLTIQRTEQRDSAMYRCASSPGEGYNEQFFGPGTRLTVL.

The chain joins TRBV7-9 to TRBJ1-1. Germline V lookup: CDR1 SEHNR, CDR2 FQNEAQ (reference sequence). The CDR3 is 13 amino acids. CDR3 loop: CASSLERNTEAFF.

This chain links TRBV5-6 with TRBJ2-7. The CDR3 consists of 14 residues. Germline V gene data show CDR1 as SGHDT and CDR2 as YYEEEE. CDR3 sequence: CASSFSTKPYEQYF.

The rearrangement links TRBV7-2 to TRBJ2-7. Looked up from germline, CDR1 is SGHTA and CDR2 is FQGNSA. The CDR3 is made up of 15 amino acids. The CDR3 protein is CASSLGVERSHEQYF.

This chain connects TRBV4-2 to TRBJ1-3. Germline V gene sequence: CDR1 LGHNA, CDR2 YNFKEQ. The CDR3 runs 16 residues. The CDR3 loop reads CASSQDGGDAGNTIYF.

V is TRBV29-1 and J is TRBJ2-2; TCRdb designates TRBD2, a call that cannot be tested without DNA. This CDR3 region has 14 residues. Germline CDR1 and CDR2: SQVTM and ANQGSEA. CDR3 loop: CSAMIGPNTGELFF.

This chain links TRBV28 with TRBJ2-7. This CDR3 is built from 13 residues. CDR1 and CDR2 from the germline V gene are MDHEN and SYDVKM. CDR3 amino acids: CASSFLGTYEQYF. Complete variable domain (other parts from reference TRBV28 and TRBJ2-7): DVKVTQSSRYLVKRTGEKVFLECVQDMDHENMFWYRQDPGLGLRLIYFSYDVKMKEKGDIPEGYSVSREKKERFSLILESASTNQTSMYLCASSFLGTYEQYFGPGTRLTVT.

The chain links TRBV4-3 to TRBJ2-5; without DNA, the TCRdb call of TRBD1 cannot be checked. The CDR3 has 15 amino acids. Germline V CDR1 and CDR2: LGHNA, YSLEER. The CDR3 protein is CASSRDREDQETQYF.

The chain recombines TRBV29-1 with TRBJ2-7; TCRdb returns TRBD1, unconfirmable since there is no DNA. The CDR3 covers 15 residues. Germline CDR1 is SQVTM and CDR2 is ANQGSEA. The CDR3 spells CSVRLGGPTTYEQYF.

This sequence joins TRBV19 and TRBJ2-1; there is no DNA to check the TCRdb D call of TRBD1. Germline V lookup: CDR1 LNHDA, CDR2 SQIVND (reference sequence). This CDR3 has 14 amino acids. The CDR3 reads CASSIDVPGDEQFF.

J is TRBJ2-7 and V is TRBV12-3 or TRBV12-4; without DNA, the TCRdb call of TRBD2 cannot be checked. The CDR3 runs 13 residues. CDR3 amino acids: CPSSRSSLGEQYF.

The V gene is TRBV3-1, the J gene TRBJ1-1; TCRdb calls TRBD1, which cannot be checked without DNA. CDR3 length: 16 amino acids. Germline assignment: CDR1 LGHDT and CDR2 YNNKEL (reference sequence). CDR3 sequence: CASSPGGDRVRTEAFF. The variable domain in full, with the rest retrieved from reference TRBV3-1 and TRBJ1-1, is DTAVSQTPKYLVTQMGNDKSIKCEQNLGHDTMYWYKQDSKKFLKIMFSYNNKELIINETVPNRFSPKSPDKAHLNLHINSLELGDSAVYFCASSPGGDRVRTEAFFGQGTRLTVV.

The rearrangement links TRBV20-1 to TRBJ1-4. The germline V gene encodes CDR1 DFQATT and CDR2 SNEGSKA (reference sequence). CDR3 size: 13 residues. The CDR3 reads CSAPLVGSEKLFF.

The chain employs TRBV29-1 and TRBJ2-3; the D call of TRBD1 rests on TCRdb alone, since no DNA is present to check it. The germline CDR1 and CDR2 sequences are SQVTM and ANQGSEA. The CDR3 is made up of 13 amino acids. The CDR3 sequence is CSVEGAISDTQYF.

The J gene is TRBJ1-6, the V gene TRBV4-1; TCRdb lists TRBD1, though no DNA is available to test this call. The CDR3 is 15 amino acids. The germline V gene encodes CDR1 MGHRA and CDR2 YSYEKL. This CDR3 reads CASSLRRGANSPLHF.

CDR3 in amino acids: CASRHSGAGELFF. The chain has TRBV7-3 and TRBJ2-2; TCRdb's D gene call, TRBD2, goes unchecked for lack of DNA. This CDR3 is 13 amino acids long. Germline CDR1 reads SGHTA; CDR2 reads FQGTGA.

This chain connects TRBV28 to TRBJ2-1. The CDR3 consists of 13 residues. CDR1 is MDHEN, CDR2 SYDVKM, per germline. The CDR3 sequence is CASSFVIYNEQFF.

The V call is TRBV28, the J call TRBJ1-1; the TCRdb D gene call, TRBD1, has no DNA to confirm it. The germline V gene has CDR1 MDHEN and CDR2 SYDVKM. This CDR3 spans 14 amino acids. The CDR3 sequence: CASSWPRGQTEAFF. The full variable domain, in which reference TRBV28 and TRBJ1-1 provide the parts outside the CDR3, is DVKVTQSSRYLVKRTGEKVFLECVQDMDHENMFWYRQDPGLGLRLIYFSYDVKMKEKGDIPEGYSVSREKKERFSLILESASTNQTSMYLCASSWPRGQTEAFFGQGTRLTVV.

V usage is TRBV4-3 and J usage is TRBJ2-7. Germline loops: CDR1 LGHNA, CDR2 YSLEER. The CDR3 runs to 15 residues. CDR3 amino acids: CASSQDNGGSYEQYF.

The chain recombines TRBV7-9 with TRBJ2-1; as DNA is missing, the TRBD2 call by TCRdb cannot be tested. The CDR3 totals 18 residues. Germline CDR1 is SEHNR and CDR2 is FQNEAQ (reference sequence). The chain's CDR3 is CASSSAGPAWGSYNEQFF.